Sequencing of this T cell receptor beta chain was carried out in a study of blood T cell repertoires in COVID-19 (TCRdb year 2020). Concerning the study at large: Samples covering the acute and convalescent phases of COVID-19 were provided by collaborators in the United States, Italy and Spain. The prospective study material was composed of cDNA or gDNA derived from T cells, B-cell-depleted T cells, or PBMCs. The repertoires were released in a freely available public database intended as a resource for research on the immune response to SARS-CoV-2. Where HLA class I and class II types were available, the types were taken from metadata supplied by the sample provider, not from assay-based typing. The sample metadata nearly always contained a de-identified subject ID, COVID-19 status, age in years and sex. Samples were obtained from the ongoing ImmuneRACE study (first 160 participants) and from approximately 1,200 subjects provided by 6 global collaborators. The dataset comprised deeply sampled blood TCRbeta repertoires from subjects exposed to, actively infected with, or recovered from COVID-19. The full study reports these points: The amount of clinical and demographic metadata varied by source and participant and was provided uncurated.

Points on this clone: It lacks a known antigen. The input lacks base qualities; no much larger clone sits a single base away.

The CDR3 numbers 14 residues from cysteine through phenylalanine. CDR3 DNA is the only sequence kept; it has 42 bases, read in frame from the first base. Relative to germline, V is 0 bases shorter and J is 8 bases shorter, with 14 bases between their ends. Sequences SGHRS (CDR1) and YFSETQ (CDR2) are obtained from the germline V gene. The collaborating institutions used their own protocols to collect whole blood in K2EDTA tubes. For TCRbeta analysis, collaborator samples were shipped as frozen whole blood, as isolated PBMCs, or as DNA extracted from either sample type. TCRbeta CDR3 regions were amplified from genomic DNA using the immunoSEQ Assay, a bias-controlled multiplex PCR. Under the source paper's analysis protocol: Nucleated cell counts per sample were estimated from amplification of reference gene primers within the assay. To quantify the absolute abundance of each unique TCRbeta CDR3 rearrangement, sequence reads were collapsed and filtered. For each sample, productive Simpson clonality was calculated by taking the square root of Simpson's diversity index across productive rearrangements. In its TCRdb copy, this immuneACCESS table keeps in-frame sequences only and misses some clones. Where compared with another copy, unresolved V genes explain less than half of these, and the others have no known cause. The D gene and trimming were derived from the DNA, and the V and J assignments and clone size from that table. The sample table records under 400,000 clones; roughly 89% of these occur just once. Roughly 6.8% of the sample rests with the top ten.

The V gene is TRBV5-1 and the J gene is TRBJ1-2; no D gene can be assigned with confidence. The sequence derives from a man aged 18 to 30 with active or convalescent COVID-19. The sequencing sample was made of peripheral blood. DNA sequence: TGCGCCAGCAGCTTGGTTATGGGCAGATCCGGCTACACCTTC. This gives the protein CASSLVMGRSGYTF. Full variable domain (CDR3 extended with the reference TRBV5-1 and TRBJ1-2 proteins): KAGVTQTPRYLIKTRGQQVTLSCSPISGHRSVSWYQQTPGQGLQFLFEYFSETQRNKGNFPGRFSGRQFSNSRSEMNVSTLELGDSALYLCASSLVMGRSGYTFGSGTRLTVV.